This T cell receptor (beta chain) originates from a study of shared clonotypes between healthy human individuals. This clone has only one observation. It was across several immunoSEQ plates that each subset's genomic DNA was evenly split. Profiling relied on immunoSEQ multiplex PCR, and the TCRdb table lists in-frame clones only, not all of them. The table lists about 530,000 clones, roughly 95% of them singletons. Sequencing was done on a sample of naive CD4+ T cells sorted from blood. Subset noted: CD45RA+ positively selected. This receptor was obtained from a woman in her twenties or thirties in good health.

The CDR3 nucleotides are TGCGCCAGCAGCGTACGGGACAGAGGGGCCGCGAACACTGAAGCTTTCTTT. It encodes CASSVRDRGAANTEAFF. The chain recombines TRBV5-1 with TRBJ1-1, with 7 bases matching TRBD1. The junction had 13 bases not matched to a gene; V was cut back by 4 bases and J by 1 base. From germline, CDR1 is SGHRS and CDR2 YFSETQ. The CDR3 extends over 17 amino acids.